The 5 T cell receptor beta chains given below trace back to one sample, sequenced in a study of cytotoxic CD8 clonotypes in ibrutinib-treated CLL. Here immunoSEQ multiplex PCR was the method, and the copy in TCRdb shows in-frame clones only, minus some. The data show roughly 51,000 clones, 45% to 55% seen once. Material: PBMCs, obtained after 12 months of ibrutinib treatment. The source of these receptors is a human donor with chronic lymphocytic leukemia.

This clone was picked up a small number of times. The chain joins TRBV29-1 to TRBJ2-7; D gene ambiguous. With 0 bases removed from V and 3 bases from J, the gap between germline ends came to 12 bases. Per germline, CDR1 SQVTM and CDR2 ANQGSEA. The CDR3 is 14 residues long. This chain's CDR3 is CSVEEGLDGYEQYF. The CDR3 DNA is TGCAGCGTTGAAGAAGGGCTAGACGGCTACGAGCAGTACTTC.

This clone was seen a handful of times. The chain couples TRBV2 to TRBJ2-3; D is unclear. Germline CDR1 SNHLY, CDR2 FYNNEI. This CDR3 is built from 10 residues. V was shortened by 6 bases and J by 8 bases, with 6 bases between the two germline ends. CDR3 in DNA: TGTGCCAGCAGCTTGGTTACGCAGTATTTT. As protein: CASSLVTQYF.

V gene TRBV5-8 combines with J gene TRBJ1-1; D is perhaps TRBD1 (5 bases). Trimming stripped 1 base from V and 8 bases from J, with 15 bases between. CDR1 is SGHTS, CDR2 YDEGEE, per germline. CDR3 length: 14 amino acids. As DNA, the CDR3 is TGTGCCAGCAGCTTGTCAATTTGGGGGACCGAAGCTTTCTTT. This encodes CASSLSIWGTEAFF.

V usage is TRBV28 and J usage is TRBJ1-5; the D gene is possibly TRBD1 (5 bases). V was shortened by 7 bases and J by 1 base, with 8 bases between the two germline ends. The length of the CDR3 is 13 residues. Per the germline V gene, CDR1 is MDHEN and CDR2 is SYDVKM. For the CDR3, the DNA is TGTGCCAGCAAGGCAGGGAGCAATCAGCCCCAGCATTTT. This translates into CASKAGSNQPQHF.

CDR3 sequence reads: CASSPRGYEQYF. The CDR3 bases are TGTGCCAGCAGCCCCCGGGGCTACGAGCAGTACTTC. The gene calls are TRBV7-9 and TRBJ2-7, with D tentatively TRBD2 (5 bases). The CDR3 has 12 amino acids. Germline V gene data show CDR1 as SEHNR and CDR2 as FQNEAQ (reference sequence). The V and J ends lost 5 bases and 3 bases respectively, with 8 bases between them.